This T cell receptor beta chain was sequenced during a study of regulatory T cells in long-lasting Graves disease. This clonotype was seen repeatedly, ten times or more. Its target is unknown. Germline lookup yields CDR1 SNHLY and CDR2 FYNNEI. J gave up 5 bases and V 6 bases, and 12 bases lay outside the gene matches. CDR3 length: 15 amino acids. The TCR beta library used iRepertoire HTBI primers with Arm-PCR amplification of CDR3. A single record per CDR3 protein comes from TCRdb applying MiXCR to the multiplex PCR reads. The profile shows about 660,000 distinct CDR3 sequences, about 32% of them singletons. The sample's time point: persistent/refractory GD, antithyroid drugs over 5 years with positive TRAb. The TCR library was prepared using RNA isolated from PBMCs. Study results and limitations: Persistent Graves' patients showed less TCR diversity than newly diagnosed ones.

The sequenced sample was peripheral blood mononuclear cells (PBMCs), obtained when the disease was refractory, from a patient treated with antithyroid drugs. The clonotype was recovered from a female donor with Graves disease. The rearrangement joins TRBV2 to TRBJ2-5; TRBD1 agrees at 7 bases. CDR3 region: CASRTLDRPVETQYF. CDR3 DNA: TGTGCCAGCAGGACTTTGGACAGGCCTGTGGAGACCCAGTACTTC.